This paragraph reports one T cell receptor beta chain. Its antigen remains unidentified. Replicate PCRs for unsorted PBMC used 300 ng DNA (around 29,000 T cell genomes). The team ran DNA from unsorted PBMCs on ten immunoSEQ deep assay plates for sequencing. Using immunoSEQ multiplex PCR, the repertoire was profiled, and TCRdb retains in-frame clones only, with some absent. The table lists 450,000 to 600,000 clones, approximately 79% of them singletons. The CDR3 loop spans 13 amino acids. Deletions cut 1 base from V and 16 bases from J, with 17 bases between. The germline V gene encodes CDR1 LGHNA and CDR2 YNFKEQ. This record comes from a study of shared clonotypes between healthy human individuals. Study-level points and caveats: Depth of sequencing was expected to influence donor clonotype sharing.

The sequence was collected from a woman aged 40-49 years in good health. Some clones in this sample may be carry-over from other donors' samples. The sample comprised PBMCs. J is TRBJ2-1 and V is TRBV4-2; possible D gene TRBD2, 6 bases. CDR3 sequence (DNA): TGTGCCAGCAGCCAAGTGCCGAGCGGGTACCGCTTCTTC. Protein: CASSQVPSGYRFF.